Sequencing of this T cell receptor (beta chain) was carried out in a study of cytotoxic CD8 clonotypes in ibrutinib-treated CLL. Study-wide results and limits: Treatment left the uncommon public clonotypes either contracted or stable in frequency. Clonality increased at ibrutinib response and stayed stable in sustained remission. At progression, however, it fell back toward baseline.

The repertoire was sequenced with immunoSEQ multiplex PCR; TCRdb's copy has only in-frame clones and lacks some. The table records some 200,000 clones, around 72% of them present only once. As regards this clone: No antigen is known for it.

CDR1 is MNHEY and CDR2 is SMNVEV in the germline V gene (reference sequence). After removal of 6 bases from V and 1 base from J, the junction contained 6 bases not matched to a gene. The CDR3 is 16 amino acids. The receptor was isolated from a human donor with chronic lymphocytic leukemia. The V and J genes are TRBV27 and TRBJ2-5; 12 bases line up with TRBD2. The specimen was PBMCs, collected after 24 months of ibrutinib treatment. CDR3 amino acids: CASSPRTSGAQETQYF. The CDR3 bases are TGTGCCAGCAGCCCAAGGACTAGCGGGGCCCAAGAGACCCAGTACTTC.